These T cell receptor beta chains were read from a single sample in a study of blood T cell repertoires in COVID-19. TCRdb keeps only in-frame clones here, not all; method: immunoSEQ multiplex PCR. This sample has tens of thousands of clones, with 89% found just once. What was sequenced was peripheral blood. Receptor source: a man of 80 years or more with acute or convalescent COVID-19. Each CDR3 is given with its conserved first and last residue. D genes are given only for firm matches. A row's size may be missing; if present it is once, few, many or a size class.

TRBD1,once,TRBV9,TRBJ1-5,TGTGCCAGCAGTGGGACAGGGTGGAATCAGCCCCAGCATTTT,CASSGTGWNQPQHF
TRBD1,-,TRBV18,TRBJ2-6,TGTGCCAGCTCACCCGGGACAGGGCGCTCTGGGGCCAACGTCCTGACTTTC,CASSPGTGRSGANVLTF
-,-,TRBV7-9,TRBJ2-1,TGTGCCAGCAGCTTAGCCGGAGCCCTGTACAATGAGCAGTTCTTC,CASSLAGALYNEQFF
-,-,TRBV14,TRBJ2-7,TGTGCCAGCAGCCAGACAGGTGCACAGTCCTACGAGCAGTACTTC,CASSQTGAQSYEQYF
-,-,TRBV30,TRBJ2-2,TGTGCCTGGAGTGTACAACCTCTCACCGGGGAGCTGTTTTTT,CAWSVQPLTGELFF
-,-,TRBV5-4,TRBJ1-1,TGTGCCAGCAGCTTGGTTGGGGGGTTCACTGAAGCTTTCTTT,CASSLVGGFTEAFF
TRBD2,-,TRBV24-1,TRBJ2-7,TGTGCCACCAGTGATCATACTAGCGGCGTCTACGAGCAGTACTTC,CATSDHTSGVYEQYF
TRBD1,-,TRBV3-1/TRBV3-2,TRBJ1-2,TGTGCCAGCAGGAACAGGGGGGACTATGGCTACACCTTC,CASRNRGDYGYTF
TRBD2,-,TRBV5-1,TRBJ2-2,TGCGCCAGCAGCTTGGCATTTGGGGCTAGCGGGAACGGGGAGCTGTTTTTT,CASSLAFGASGNGELFF
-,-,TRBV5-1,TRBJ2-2,TGCGCCAGCACGGACACAGGGTTACCCGGGGAGCTGTTTTTT,CASTDTGLPGELFF
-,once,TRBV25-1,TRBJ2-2,TGTGCCAGCAGCCCACATGGTATTCCTAACACCGGGGAGCTGTTTTTT,CASSPHGIPNTGELFF
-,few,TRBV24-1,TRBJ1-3,TGTGCCACCAGTGATCCCCGGGACACAAGCTCTGGAAACACCATATATTTT,CATSDPRDTSSGNTIYF
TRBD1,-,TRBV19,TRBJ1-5,TGTGCCAGTAGTATGACGGACAGGGCTTATAGCAATCAGCCCCAGCATTTT,CASSMTDRAYSNQPQHF
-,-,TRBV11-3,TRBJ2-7,TGTGCCAGCAGCTTAGGGGGAGATACCTACGAGCAGTACTTC,CASSLGGDTYEQYF
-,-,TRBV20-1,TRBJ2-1,TGCAGTGCTCGGGACAATGAGCAGTTCTTC,CSARDNEQFF
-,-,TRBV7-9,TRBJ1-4,TGTGCCAGCAGTTTTACAGGATGGGGTAATGAAAAACTGTTTTTT,CASSFTGWGNEKLFF
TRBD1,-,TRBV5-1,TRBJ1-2,TGCGCCAGCAGCTTGGGGACAGGGGGTTATGGCTACACCTTC,CASSLGTGGYGYTF
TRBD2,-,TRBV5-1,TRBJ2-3,TGCGCCAGCAGCACGGGACTAGCGGCTAGCACAGATACGCAGTATTTT,CASSTGLAASTDTQYF
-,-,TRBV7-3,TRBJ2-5,TGTGCCAGCAGCCCTTCCGGGGAGACCCAGTACTTC,CASSPSGETQYF
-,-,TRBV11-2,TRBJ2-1,TGTGCCAGCAGCCCGGGACTGCTATCGGATAGTGAGCAGTTCTTC,CASSPGLLSDSEQFF
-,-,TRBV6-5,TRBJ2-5,TGTGCCAGCCTACGGGAGTGGGAGACCCAGTACTTC,CASLREWETQYF
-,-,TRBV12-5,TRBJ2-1,TGTGCTAGTGGTACCTTGGACTGGCCCTTCGATGAGCAGTTCTTC,CASGTLDWPFDEQFF